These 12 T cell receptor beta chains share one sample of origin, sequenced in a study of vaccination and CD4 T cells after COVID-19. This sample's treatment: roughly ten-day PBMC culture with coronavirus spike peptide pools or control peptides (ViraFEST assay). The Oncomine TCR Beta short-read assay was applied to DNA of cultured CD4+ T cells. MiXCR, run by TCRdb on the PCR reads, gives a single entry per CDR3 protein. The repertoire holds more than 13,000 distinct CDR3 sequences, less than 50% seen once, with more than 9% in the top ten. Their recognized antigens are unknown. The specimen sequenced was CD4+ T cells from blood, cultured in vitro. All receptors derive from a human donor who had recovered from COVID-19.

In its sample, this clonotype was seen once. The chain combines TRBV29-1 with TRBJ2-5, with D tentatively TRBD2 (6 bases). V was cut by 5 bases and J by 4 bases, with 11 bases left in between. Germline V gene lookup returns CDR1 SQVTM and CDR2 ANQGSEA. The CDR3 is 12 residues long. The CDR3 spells CSVIRGLETQYF. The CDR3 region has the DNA TGCAGCGTTATACGGGGACTAGAGACCCAGTACTTC.

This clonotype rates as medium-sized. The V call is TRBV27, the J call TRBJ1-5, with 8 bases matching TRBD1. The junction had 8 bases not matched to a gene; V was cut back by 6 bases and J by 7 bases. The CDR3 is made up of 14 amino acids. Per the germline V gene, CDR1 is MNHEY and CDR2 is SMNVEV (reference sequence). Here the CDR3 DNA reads TGTGCCAGCAGGGCAGGGGGCGCCCGGCAGCCCCAGCATTTT. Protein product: CASRAGGARQPQHF.

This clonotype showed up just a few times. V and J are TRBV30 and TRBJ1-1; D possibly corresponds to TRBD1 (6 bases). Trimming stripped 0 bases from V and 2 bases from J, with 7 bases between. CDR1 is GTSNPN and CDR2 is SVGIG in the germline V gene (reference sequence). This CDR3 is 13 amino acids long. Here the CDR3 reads CAWSVQGNTEAFF. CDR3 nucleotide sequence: TGTGCCTGGAGTGTACAGGGAAACACTGAAGCTTTCTTT.

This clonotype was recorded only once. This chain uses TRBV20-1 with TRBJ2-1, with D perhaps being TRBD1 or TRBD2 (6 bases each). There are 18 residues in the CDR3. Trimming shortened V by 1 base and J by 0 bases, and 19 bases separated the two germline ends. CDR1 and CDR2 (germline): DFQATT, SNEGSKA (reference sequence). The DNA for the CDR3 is TGCAGTGCTAGAGCCTTGTCGGGGGCCGAAATCTCCTACAATGAGCAGTTCTTC. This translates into CSARALSGAEISYNEQFF.

CDR3 DNA: TGTGCCAGCAGTGAAAGGGGGGGAGGCAATGAGCAGTTCTTC. The encoded protein is CASSERGGGNEQFF. The rearrangement uses TRBV25-1 and TRBJ2-1, with a weak D call TRBD2 (7 bases). The CDR3 contains 14 residues. Trimming stripped 2 bases from V and 6 bases from J, with 11 bases between. Germline V gene data show CDR1 as MGHDK and CDR2 as SYGVNS.

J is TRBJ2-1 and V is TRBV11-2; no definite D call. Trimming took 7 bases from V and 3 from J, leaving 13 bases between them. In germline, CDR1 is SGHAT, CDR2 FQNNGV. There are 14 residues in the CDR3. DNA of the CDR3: TGTGCCAGCACCCCCCGAGCTGACTACAATGAGCAGTTCTTC. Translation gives CASTPRADYNEQFF.

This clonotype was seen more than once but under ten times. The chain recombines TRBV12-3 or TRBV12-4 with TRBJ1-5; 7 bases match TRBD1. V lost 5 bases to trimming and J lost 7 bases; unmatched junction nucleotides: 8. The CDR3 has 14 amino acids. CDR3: CASSPQGETQPQHF. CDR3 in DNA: TGTGCCAGCAGTCCCCAGGGGGAAACCCAGCCCCAGCATTTT.

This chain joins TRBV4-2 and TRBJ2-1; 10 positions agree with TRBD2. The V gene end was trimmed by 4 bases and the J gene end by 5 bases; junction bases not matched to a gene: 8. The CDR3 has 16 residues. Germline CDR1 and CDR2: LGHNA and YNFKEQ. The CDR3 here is CASSPHRLAGNNEQFF. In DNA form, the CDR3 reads TGTGCCAGCAGCCCACATCGACTAGCGGGTAACAATGAGCAGTTCTTC.

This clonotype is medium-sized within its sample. The CDR3 DNA follows: TGTGCCTGGACCCCCCCCGGGCAGAACACTGAAGCTTTCTTT. The encoded protein is CAWTPPGQNTEAFF. The chain carries TRBV30 and TRBJ1-1; D ambiguous. The ends were cut back, 4 bases at V and 1 base at J, with 13 bases in the middle. Germline V CDR1 and CDR2: GTSNPN, SVGIG (reference sequence). The CDR3 is 14 amino acids.

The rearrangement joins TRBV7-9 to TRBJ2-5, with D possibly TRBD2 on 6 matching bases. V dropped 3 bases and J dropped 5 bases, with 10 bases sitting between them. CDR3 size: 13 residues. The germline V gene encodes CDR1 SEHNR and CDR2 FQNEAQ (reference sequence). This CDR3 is CASSFGLIETQYF. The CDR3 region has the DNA TGTGCCAGCAGCTTTGGACTAATTGAGACCCAGTACTTC.

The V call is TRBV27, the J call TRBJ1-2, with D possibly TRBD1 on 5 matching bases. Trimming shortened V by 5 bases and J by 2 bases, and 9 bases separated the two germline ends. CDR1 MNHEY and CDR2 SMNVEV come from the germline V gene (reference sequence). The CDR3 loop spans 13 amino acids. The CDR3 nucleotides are TGTGCCAGCAGTCTTCAGGGAAACTATGGCTACACCTTC. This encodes CASSLQGNYGYTF.

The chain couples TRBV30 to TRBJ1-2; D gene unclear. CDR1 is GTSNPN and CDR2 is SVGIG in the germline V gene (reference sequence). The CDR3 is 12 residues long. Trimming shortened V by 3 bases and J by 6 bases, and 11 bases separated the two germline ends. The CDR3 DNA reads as TGTGCCTGGAGCCTCGGATCCCATGGCTACACCTTC. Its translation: CAWSLGSHGYTF.